The 23 T cell receptor beta chains given below trace back to one sample, sequenced in a study of shared clonotypes between healthy human individuals. Some clones are missing from TCRdb's copy, which holds only in-frame ones; the method was immunoSEQ multiplex PCR. The sample yields roughly 300,000 clones, over 70% seen once. Sequences were obtained from memory CD4+ T cells sorted from blood. The subset: CD45RA-negative fraction. The receptor set was obtained from a man aged 30 to 39 in good health.

This clone was seen only a few times. The chain carries TRBV6-5 and TRBJ2-3, with D possibly matching TRBD2 (6 bases). Germline CDR1 and CDR2: MNHEY and SVGAGI. The CDR3 is 15 amino acids. V lost 6 bases to trimming and J lost 6 bases, with 19 bases between them. CDR3 amino acids: CASRRRGSPTDTQYF. For the CDR3, the DNA is TGTGCCAGCAGGCGCCGGGGGTCCCCCACCGATACGCAGTATTTT.

This chain joins TRBV5-4 and TRBJ2-2; D is unclear. Germline V CDR1 and CDR2: SGHNT, YYREEE (reference sequence). CDR3 length: 13 amino acids. Deletions cut 0 bases from V and 7 bases from J, with 7 bases between. For the CDR3, the DNA is TGTGCCAGCAGCTTGGTGGGTTTCGGGGAGCTGTTTTTT. Residues: CASSLVGFGELFF.

J is TRBJ2-2 and V is TRBV29-1; D not resolved. There are 14 residues in the CDR3. Germline loops: CDR1 SQVTM, CDR2 ANQGSEA. V was pared by 3 bases and J by 3 bases, with 11 bases between. CDR3 sequence: CSVEVPPYTGELFF. The DNA for the CDR3 is TGCAGCGTTGAGGTCCCTCCTTACACCGGGGAGCTGTTTTTT.

This clone was seen only once. This chain's CDR3 is CASSEVGGLATAGELFF. Here the CDR3 DNA reads TGTGCCAGCAGTGAAGTTGGGGGACTAGCAACGGCCGGGGAGCTGTTTTTT. The chain combines TRBV6-1 with TRBJ2-2; 9 bases fit TRBD2. V shed 1 base, J shed 6 bases, and the junction held 9 bases outside the gene matches. This CDR3 has 17 residues. Germline V gives CDR1 MNHNS, CDR2 SASEGT.

This chain joins TRBV2 and TRBJ2-5; 10 bases are shared with TRBD2. Germline CDR1 SNHLY, CDR2 FYNNEI. J was trimmed by 0 bases and V by 6 bases; bases with no gene match: 4. The length of the CDR3 is 15 residues. This CDR3 reads CASSRTSGNQETQYF. In DNA, the CDR3 is TGTGCCAGCAGCCGGACTAGCGGAAACCAAGAGACCCAGTACTTC.

V gene TRBV5-6 combines with J gene TRBJ2-1, with 10 bases matching TRBD2. V gave up 4 bases and J gave up 6 bases; unmatched junction bases: 7. The CDR3 sequence is 15 residues long. The germline V gene has CDR1 SGHDT and CDR2 YYEEEE. The DNA for the CDR3 is TGTGCCAGCAGCCCTACTAGCGGGGCTCCCAATGAGCAGTTCTTC. It yields the protein CASSPTSGAPNEQFF.

The chain has TRBV4-3 and TRBJ1-3; D ambiguous. V lost 0 bases and J 0 bases, leaving 9 bases between the germline ends. The CDR3 length is 16 residues. Germline V gene sequence: CDR1 LGHNA, CDR2 YSLEER. In nucleotides, the CDR3 is TGCGCCAGCAGCCAAGATTGGCGCAACTCTGGAAACACCATATATTTT. Its protein is CASSQDWRNSGNTIYF.

This clone was observed a few times. The V and J genes are TRBV15 and TRBJ2-7, with 8 positions matching TRBD2. Germline assignment: CDR1 LNHNV and CDR2 YYDKDF (reference sequence). This CDR3 spans 15 amino acids. J was trimmed by 3 bases and V by 5 bases; bases with no gene match: 9. The CDR3 coding sequence is TGTGCCACCAGCCGGGGGGGGGCGCAGAGCTACGAGCAGTACTTC. As protein: CATSRGGAQSYEQYF.

This chain links TRBV27 with TRBJ2-3; tentatively, D is TRBD2 (6 bases). Germline V CDR1 and CDR2: MNHEY, SMNVEV (reference sequence). The V end lost 6 bases, the J end lost 1 base, and 17 bases lay between the germline ends. The CDR3 consists of 16 residues. Written as DNA, the CDR3 is TGTGCCAGCAGACGCCCCGGCGGCGGGGGCACAGATACGCAGTATTTT. Its translation: CASRRPGGGGTDTQYF.

This chain links TRBV11-3 with TRBJ2-2; D may be TRBD2 (7 bases). Trimming shortened V by 2 bases and J by 6 bases, and 16 bases separated the two germline ends. CDR1 is SGHNT, CDR2 YENEEA, per germline. This CDR3 has 16 residues. CDR3 DNA sequence: TGTGCCAGCAGCTTATTTGGGGGGGCTGGGCCCGGGGAGCTGTTTTTT. Protein: CASSLFGGAGPGELFF.

This clone has just one count. The chain is built from TRBV7-2 and TRBJ2-7, with D perhaps being TRBD1 or TRBD2 (7 bases each). Germline lookup yields CDR1 SGHTA and CDR2 FQGNSA. This CDR3 spans 14 amino acids. V shed 5 bases and J shed 6 bases, with 17 bases lying between them. The CDR3 here is CASSARGRGGEQYF. The CDR3 DNA follows: TGTGCCAGCAGCGCCCGGGGCAGGGGGGGCGAGCAGTACTTC.

In its sample, this clone was seen a few times. The rearrangement links TRBV2 to TRBJ1-6; possible D gene TRBD1, 5 bases. The V and J ends lost 9 bases and 4 bases respectively, with 16 bases between them. Germline CDR1 is SNHLY and CDR2 is FYNNEI. The CDR3 is 15 residues long. The CDR3 sequence is CARRDQRAYNSPLHF. Here the CDR3 DNA reads TGTGCCAGGAGGGACCAGCGAGCTTATAATTCACCCCTCCACTTT.

The V call is TRBV7-8, the J call TRBJ2-1, with 8 bases matching TRBD2. Per germline, CDR1 SGHVS and CDR2 FQNEAQ. V lost 2 bases to trimming and J lost 2 bases; unmatched junction nucleotides: 11. The CDR3 totals 18 residues. CDR3 amino acids: CASSLSRTSSSAYNEQFF. The CDR3 DNA is TGTGCCAGCAGCTTATCTAGGACTAGCTCTTCCGCCTACAATGAGCAGTTCTTC.

This clone was observed a handful of times. This chain connects TRBV6-6 to TRBJ1-4, with TRBD1 matching over 7 bases. The CDR3 extends over 15 amino acids. The V gene's germline CDR1 is MNHNY and CDR2 SVGAGI (reference sequence). Germline trimming cut 3 bases from V and 4 bases from J; bases unmatched to any gene: 5. Written as DNA, the CDR3 is TGTGCCAGCAGTTATGACAGGGTCCATAATGAAAAACTGTTTTTT. It is translated as CASSYDRVHNEKLFF.

The chain carries TRBV6-5 and TRBJ1-2; maybe TRBD1 (5 bases). Trimming cost V 6 bases and J 8 bases, with 10 bases left between them. The CDR3 runs 11 residues. The V gene's germline CDR1 is MNHEY and CDR2 SVGAGI. The CDR3 DNA is TGTGCCAGCAGCCAGGGTTCCGGCTACACCTTC. Amino acid sequence: CASSQGSGYTF.

This clone was seen a handful of times. The J gene is TRBJ1-4, the V gene TRBV28, with unresolved D. Germline V gene data show CDR1 as MDHEN and CDR2 as SYDVKM. Trimming took off 5 bases at V and 3 bases at J, with 7 bases between the two ends. The CDR3 extends over 13 amino acids. The CDR3: CASSKGSNEKLFF. CDR3 coding DNA: TGTGCCAGCAGTAAAGGGTCTAATGAAAAACTGTTTTTT.

The chain is built from TRBV5-1 and TRBJ2-5; perhaps D is TRBD1 or TRBD2 (5 bases each). Germline V gene sequence: CDR1 SGHRS, CDR2 YFSETQ. The V end was cut by 3 bases, the J end by 4 bases, with 13 bases between. This CDR3 has 14 amino acids. The CDR3 nucleotides are TGCGCCAGCAGCTCCGGGGCCCTAGGAGAGACCCAGTACTTC. Translated, it gives CASSSGALGETQYF.

The rearrangement uses TRBV5-1 and TRBJ2-6; D may be TRBD2 (6 bases). CDR1 is SGHRS, CDR2 YFSETQ, per germline. The CDR3 consists of 17 residues. V was shortened by 4 bases and J by 0 bases, with 14 bases between the two germline ends. The CDR3 is CASSPAGSSSGANVLTF. In nucleotides, the CDR3 is TGCGCCAGCAGCCCGGCGGGGTCGAGCTCTGGGGCCAACGTCCTGACTTTC. The variable domain in full, completed from reference TRBV5-1 and TRBJ2-6, reads KAGVTQTPRYLIKTRGQQVTLSCSPISGHRSVSWYQQTPGQGLQFLFEYFSETQRNKGNFPGRFSGRQFSNSRSEMNVSTLELGDSALYLCASSPAGSSSGANVLTFGAGSRLTVL.

The CDR3 region has the DNA TGCAGCGTTGCTCTGGGAGGGAACTCGGGGAGAGAGCAGTACTTC. This translates into CSVALGGNSGREQYF. This chain joins TRBV29-1 and TRBJ2-7; TRBD2 matches at 7 bases. The germline gives CDR1 SQVTM, CDR2 ANQGSEA. V lost 4 bases to trimming and J lost 7 bases; unmatched junction nucleotides: 16. The CDR3 has 15 amino acids.

The V and J genes are TRBV28 and TRBJ2-1; no reliable D call. Between the trimmed V and J ends, which lost 8 bases and 8 bases, there was a span of 13 bases. CDR3 length: 12 amino acids. CDR1 is MDHEN, CDR2 SYDVKM, per germline. The CDR3 spells CASGTSVDEQFF. Written as DNA, the CDR3 is TGTGCCAGCGGCACCTCCGTAGATGAGCAGTTCTTC.

This clone has only a few counts. This chain joins TRBV5-1 and TRBJ1-1; 7 bases map to TRBD1. The V and J ends lost 4 bases and 5 bases, in that order; junction bases with no gene match: 8. Germline V gene lookup returns CDR1 SGHRS and CDR2 YFSETQ. The CDR3 extends over 14 amino acids. This CDR3 is CASSPPGQTTEAFF. CDR3 coding DNA: TGCGCCAGCAGCCCTCCGGGACAGACAACTGAAGCTTTCTTT.

The V and J genes are TRBV7-8 and TRBJ2-7; D unresolved. V lost 3 bases, J lost 6 bases, and 15 bases lay in between. The germline CDR1 and CDR2 sequences are SGHVS and FQNEAQ. There are 14 residues in the CDR3. The CDR3 reads CASSFRSPSLEQYF. The CDR3 nucleotides are TGTGCCAGCAGCTTCCGGTCCCCCTCCCTCGAGCAGTACTTC.

This clone was seen more than once but under ten times. This chain uses TRBV7-2 with TRBJ2-7, with D possibly matching TRBD1 (5 bases). This CDR3 has 15 residues. V was trimmed by 1 base and J by 2 bases, leaving 12 bases between them. Germline assignment: CDR1 SGHTA and CDR2 FQGNSA. CDR3 loop: CASSLDPGNAYEQYF. Written as DNA, the CDR3 is TGTGCCAGCAGCTTAGATCCAGGGAACGCCTACGAGCAGTACTTC.